The 29 T cell receptor beta chains presented below share a single source sample, sequenced in a study of TIL therapy for anti-PD-1-resistant metastatic lung cancer. Sequencing used immunoSEQ v3. Sequencing used immunoSEQ multiplex PCR; TCRdb keeps in-frame clones, though not all of them. The table shows about 50,000 clones, with around 80% occurring only once. The sample's time point: pre-treatment sample, taken before nivolumab and TIL therapy. Sequencing used blood, obtained at baseline. Receptors originate from a woman aged 25-80 years with non-small cell lung cancer.

The chain is built from TRBV10-3 and TRBJ1-5; 8 bases are shared with TRBD1. CDR3 length equals 13 residues. Germline CDR1 reads ENHRY; CDR2 reads SYGVKD. V gave up 3 bases and J gave up 6 bases; unmatched junction bases: 1. The chain's CDR3 is CAISDRGLQPQHF. The CDR3 DNA reads as TGTGCCATCAGTGACAGGGGGCTTCAGCCCCAGCATTTT.

Only a few counts were recorded for this clone. The chain recombines TRBV6-5 with TRBJ1-6; tentatively, D is TRBD1 (5 bases). Germline V gives CDR1 MNHEY, CDR2 SVGAGI. The CDR3 spans 14 residues. V was pared by 0 bases and J by 10 bases, with 10 bases between. The CDR3 DNA sequence: TGTGCCAGCAGTTACTCCAGGGTAGACTCACCCCTCCACTTT. This encodes CASSYSRVDSPLHF.

The chain combines TRBV4-2 with TRBJ2-7; D possibly corresponds to TRBD2 (5 bases). The V gene lost 1 base and the J gene lost 3 bases, with 16 bases spanning the gap. CDR3 size: 16 residues. Per the germline V gene, CDR1 is LGHNA and CDR2 is YNFKEQ. This chain's CDR3 is CASSQVPREPNYEQYF. The CDR3 DNA reads TGTGCCAGCAGCCAAGTCCCTAGGGAGCCGAACTACGAGCAGTACTTC.

J is TRBJ2-1 and V is TRBV28, with 9 positions matching TRBD1. V was clipped by 6 bases and J by 9 bases; unmatched bases: 3. CDR3 size: 12 residues. Germline assignment: CDR1 MDHEN and CDR2 SYDVKM. This CDR3 reads CASRTGGGEQFF. Here the CDR3 DNA reads TGTGCCAGCAGGACAGGGGGGGGTGAGCAGTTCTTC.

This clone was counted once. The chain has TRBV18 and TRBJ2-2, with unresolved D. V was clipped by 0 bases and J by 0 bases, with 11 bases between them. Germline V gene lookup returns CDR1 KGHSH and CDR2 LQKENI. This CDR3 comprises 17 residues. The CDR3: CASSPPALPANTGELFF. In DNA form, the CDR3 reads TGTGCCAGCTCACCACCGGCACTCCCTGCGAACACCGGGGAGCTGTTTTTT.

The V gene is TRBV6-5, the J gene TRBJ2-3, with 7 bases lining up with TRBD2. The CDR3 has 14 residues. In germline, CDR1 is MNHEY, CDR2 SVGAGI. The V gene end was trimmed by 6 bases and the J gene end by 1 base; junction bases not matched to a gene: 4. The CDR3 loop is CASRWAGGTDTQYF. CDR3 coding DNA: TGTGCCAGCAGGTGGGCGGGAGGCACAGATACGCAGTATTTT.

The chain joins TRBV2 to TRBJ2-7, with D possibly matching TRBD1 (5 bases). Trimming cost V 6 bases and J 6 bases, with 24 bases left between them. Germline V CDR1 and CDR2: SNHLY, FYNNEI. The CDR3 loop spans 16 amino acids. CDR3 sequence reads: CASRDRARAVTAEQYF. DNA for the CDR3: TGTGCCAGCAGGGATCGGGCCAGGGCGGTTACGGCCGAGCAGTACTTC.

This clone was counted once. The chain recombines TRBV7-2 with TRBJ2-5, with unresolved D. CDR3 length: 17 amino acids. Germline CDR1 SGHTA, CDR2 FQGNSA. V dropped 1 base and J dropped 0 bases, with 15 bases sitting between them. The CDR3 DNA reads TGTGCCAGCAGCTTAGGAGGCTGGTGGGCAGACCAAGAGACCCAGTACTTC. This translates into CASSLGGWWADQETQYF.

V and J are TRBV11-2 and TRBJ1-1; the D is unclear. The CDR3 spans 15 residues. Germline lookup yields CDR1 SGHAT and CDR2 FQNNGV. V lost 1 base and J 0 bases, leaving 9 bases between the germline ends. In DNA, the CDR3 is TGTGCCAGCAGCTTAGGGGGATTAATGAACACTGAAGCTTTCTTT. Encoded protein: CASSLGGLMNTEAFF.

The chain uses TRBV6-6 and TRBJ2-3, with D hard to call. The V gene's germline CDR1 is MNHNY and CDR2 SVGAGI (reference sequence). The CDR3 extends over 14 amino acids. Trimming removed 6 bases from V and 0 bases from J, with 10 bases in between. CDR3 sequence reads: CASRFKASTDTQYF. The CDR3 DNA sequence: TGTGCCAGCAGATTCAAGGCTAGCACAGATACGCAGTATTTT.

The rearrangement uses TRBV7-2 and TRBJ1-5; D may be TRBD1 (5 bases). The CDR3 sequence is 15 residues long. Germline V lookup: CDR1 SGHTA, CDR2 FQGNSA. V lost 0 bases and J lost 7, with 13 bases in between. The CDR3 coding sequence is TGTGCCAGCAGCTTAGCGGCAGGGCGGGAGCAGCCCCAGCATTTT. Translated, it gives CASSLAAGREQPQHF.

J is TRBJ1-2 and V is TRBV19, with 7 nucleotides matching TRBD1. V dropped 5 bases and J dropped 4; count of bases not matched to a gene: 7. Per the germline V gene, CDR1 is LNHDA and CDR2 is SQIVND (reference sequence). The CDR3 has 14 amino acids. CDR3 nucleotide sequence: TGTGCCAGTAGTCCCGGACAGGTTGCCTATGGCTACACCTTC. Translated: CASSPGQVAYGYTF.

This clone has a handful of counts. The V call is TRBV27, the J call TRBJ1-1; D gene ambiguous. The germline V gene has CDR1 MNHEY and CDR2 SMNVEV (reference sequence). The CDR3 is made up of 14 amino acids. The V and J ends lost 4 bases and 0 bases respectively, with 9 bases between them. The CDR3 loop reads CASSWRAVNTEAFF. In DNA form, the CDR3 reads TGTGCCAGCAGTTGGCGGGCGGTGAACACTGAAGCTTTCTTT.

This clone was seen just once. The rearrangement uses TRBV5-4 and TRBJ1-2; D is unresolved. CDR1 and CDR2 from the germline V gene are SGHNT and YYREEE (reference sequence). This CDR3 contains 13 residues. Trimming stripped 6 bases from V and 5 bases from J, with 14 bases between. CDR3 in DNA: TGTGCCAGCACCTCCCCCGGGCGTTATGGCTACACCTTC. Residues: CASTSPGRYGYTF.

The CDR3 sequence: CASSHGGTGGEQYF. As DNA, the CDR3 is TGTGCCAGCAGCCACGGTGGGACAGGGGGTGAGCAGTACTTC. The genes are TRBV7-3 and TRBJ2-7; 11 positions agree with TRBD1. Germline CDR1 is SGHTA and CDR2 is FQGTGA. The trim removed 5 bases at V and 7 bases at J, leaving 7 bases unmatched. CDR3 length: 14 residues.

The sample holds a few counts of this clone. The J gene is TRBJ1-5, the V gene TRBV28; 8 bases map to TRBD1. V was pared by 6 bases and J by 1 base, with 11 bases of the junction left unmatched. The CDR3 sequence is 17 residues long. Germline V lookup: CDR1 MDHEN, CDR2 SYDVKM. As DNA, the CDR3 is TGTGCCAGCAGAGCCGGGACAGGCTTTTTGAGCAATCAGCCCCAGCATTTT. It yields the protein CASRAGTGFLSNQPQHF. Complete variable domain (other parts from reference TRBV28 and TRBJ1-5): DVKVTQSSRYLVKRTGEKVFLECVQDMDHENMFWYRQDPGLGLRLIYFSYDVKMKEKGDIPEGYSVSREKKERFSLILESASTNQTSMYLCASRAGTGFLSNQPQHFGDGTRLSIL.

The CDR3 DNA is TGTGCCAGCAGCTTGGTGCCTTTAAGGGGGCCCCACAATGAGCAGTTCTTC. The encoded protein is CASSLVPLRGPHNEQFF. The chain recombines TRBV5-5 with TRBJ2-1; the match to TRBD1 covers 7 bases. The junction had 11 bases not matched to a gene; V was cut back by 0 bases and J by 5 bases. The CDR3 is made up of 17 amino acids. Germline CDR1 is SGHKS and CDR2 is YYEKEE (reference sequence).

This sequence joins TRBV5-4 and TRBJ1-2; D remains unclear. Germline assignment: CDR1 SGHNT and CDR2 YYREEE (reference sequence). Trimming removed 1 base from V and 4 bases from J, with 11 bases in between. The CDR3 contains 14 residues. The CDR3 DNA follows: TGTGCCAGCAGCTTGTACCCAGATTTCTATGGCTACACCTTC. It is translated as CASSLYPDFYGYTF.

The chain is built from TRBV4-2 and TRBJ2-7, with 13 bases lining up with TRBD2. The CDR3 has 16 residues. The junction had 7 bases not matched to a gene; V was cut back by 4 bases and J by 4 bases. Germline lookup yields CDR1 LGHNA and CDR2 YNFKEQ. The CDR3 DNA sequence: TGTGCCAGCAGCCCAGGACTAGCGGGGGAGTTATACGAGCAGTACTTC. It translates to CASSPGLAGELYEQYF.

The chain couples TRBV19 to TRBJ2-7, with D perhaps matching TRBD2 (6 bases). The CDR3 covers 14 residues. Germline lookup yields CDR1 LNHDA and CDR2 SQIVND (reference sequence). Trimming removed 3 bases at V and 2 bases at J, with 11 bases between. CDR3 amino acids: CASSIMEGPYEQYF. CDR3 coding DNA: TGTGCCAGTAGTATTATGGAGGGCCCCTACGAGCAGTACTTC.

This rearrangement joins TRBV6-4 to TRBJ2-1, with D possibly matching TRBD2 (5 bases). The V gene's germline CDR1 is MRHNA and CDR2 SNTAGT. V lost 0 bases to trimming and J lost 10 bases, with 7 bases between them. The CDR3 runs 12 residues. CDR3 in amino acids: CASSDSSGEQFF. CDR3 coding DNA: TGTGCCAGCAGTGACTCCTCGGGAGAGCAGTTCTTC.

The chain employs TRBV5-4 and TRBJ2-7, with TRBD1 identical over 8 bases. Per germline, CDR1 SGHNT and CDR2 YYREEE (reference sequence). The length of the CDR3 is 14 residues. The junction had 3 bases not matched to a gene; V was cut back by 2 bases and J by 2 bases. CDR3 region: CASSFQGATYEQYF. The CDR3 DNA reads TGTGCCAGCAGCTTCCAGGGGGCCACCTACGAGCAGTACTTC.

This CDR3 reads CASSGDFTGRRAYEQYF. CDR3 in DNA: TGTGCCAGCAGTGGGGATTTCACGGGACGCCGGGCCTACGAGCAGTACTTC. This sequence joins TRBV6-4 and TRBJ2-7, with D tentatively TRBD1 or TRBD2 (5 bases each). The germline V and J ends were trimmed by 4 bases and 2 bases, with 21 bases remaining between them. Germline loops: CDR1 MRHNA, CDR2 SNTAGT. This CDR3 has 17 residues.

This chain uses TRBV18 with TRBJ2-1; 8 nucleotides line up with TRBD2. V trimming: 3 bases; J trimming: 9 bases; junction bases outside the gene matches: 7. The germline gives CDR1 KGHSH, CDR2 LQKENI. This CDR3 has 14 amino acids. CDR3 nucleotide sequence: TGTGCCAGCTCACCCGGGGTAGCGGGACTTGAGCAGTTCTTC. Translating gives CASSPGVAGLEQFF.

The chain joins TRBV5-6 to TRBJ1-5; TRBD1 matches at 8 bases. The CDR3 consists of 14 residues. V lost 1 base and J lost 5; bases outside the gene matches: 2. CDR1 and CDR2 from the germline V gene are SGHDT and YYEEEE. For the CDR3, the DNA is TGTGCCAGCAGCTTGCGGGACAGGTATCAGCCCCAGCATTTT. Translating gives CASSLRDRYQPQHF.

V gene TRBV7-2 combines with J gene TRBJ1-4; D remains ambiguous. The length of the CDR3 is 15 residues. With 5 bases removed from V and 8 bases from J, the gap between germline ends came to 18 bases. CDR1 is SGHTA and CDR2 is FQGNSA in the germline V gene. The CDR3 coding sequence is TGTGCCAGCAGCCCAGAGGCCCCCCGCGTAGAAAAACTGTTTTTT. Protein sequence: CASSPEAPRVEKLFF. Based on the CDR3 plus reference TRBV7-2 and TRBJ1-4, the full variable domain is GAGVSQSPSNKVTEKGKDVELRCDPISGHTALYWYRQSLGQGLEFLIYFQGNSAPDKSGLPSDRFSAERTGGSVSTLTIQRTQQEDSAVYLCASSPEAPRVEKLFFGSGTQLSVL.

CDR3 sequence (DNA): TGTGCCAGCAGCCTTGAGTATCAAGAGACCCAGTACTTC. Translated: CASSLEYQETQYF. The rearrangement links TRBV11-2 to TRBJ2-5; D is undetermined. CDR3 length equals 13 residues. V lost 5 bases and J lost 2, with 9 bases in between. Germline CDR1 is SGHAT and CDR2 is FQNNGV.

This chain connects TRBV29-1 to TRBJ1-2, with a possible D match to TRBD1 (5 bases). CDR3 length: 16 residues. Germline CDR1 is SQVTM and CDR2 is ANQGSEA. Trimming removed 1 base at V and 4 bases at J, with 19 bases between. The CDR3 is CSVEVLRGGGGYGYTF. For the CDR3, the DNA is TGCAGCGTTGAAGTTTTGAGGGGAGGCGGGGGCTATGGCTACACCTTC.

This clone came up a few times. V and J are TRBV4-1 and TRBJ2-7, with 12 positions matching TRBD2. The junction had 13 bases not matched to a gene; V was cut back by 4 bases and J by 6 bases. The CDR3 has 17 residues. Germline V lookup: CDR1 MGHRA, CDR2 YSYEKL. The CDR3 nucleotides are TGCGCCAGCAGCCCAGACAGGGCTAGCGGGAGGGCCGTCGAGCAGTACTTC. Protein: CASSPDRASGRAVEQYF.